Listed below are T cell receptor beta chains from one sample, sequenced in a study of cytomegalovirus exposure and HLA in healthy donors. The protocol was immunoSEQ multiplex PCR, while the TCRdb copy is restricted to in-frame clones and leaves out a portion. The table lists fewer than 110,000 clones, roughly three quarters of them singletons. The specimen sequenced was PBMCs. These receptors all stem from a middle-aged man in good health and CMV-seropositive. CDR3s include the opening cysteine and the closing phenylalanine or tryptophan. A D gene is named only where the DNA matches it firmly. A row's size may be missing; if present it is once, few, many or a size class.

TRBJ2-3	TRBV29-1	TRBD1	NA	TGCAGCCCACAACCCGGGACAGGGGGTCGGGATACGCAGTATTTT	CSPQPGTGGRDTQYF
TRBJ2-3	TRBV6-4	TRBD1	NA	TGTGCCAGCAGTGTCACAGGGGGTTCGACAGATACGCAGTATTTT	CASSVTGGSTDTQYF
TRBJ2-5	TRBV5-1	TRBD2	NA	TGCGCCAGCAGCTTGGCTTGGCTAGCGGGAGAATGGAGGGAGACCCAGTACTTC	CASSLAWLAGEWRETQYF
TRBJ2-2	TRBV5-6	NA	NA	TGTGCCAGCAGCGTCGGACAGCCAACCGGGGAGCTGTTTTTT	CASSVGQPTGELFF
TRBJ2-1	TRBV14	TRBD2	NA	TGTGCCAGCAGCCAACTCGGCCTAGCGGGAGATGATGAGCAGTTCTTC	CASSQLGLAGDDEQFF
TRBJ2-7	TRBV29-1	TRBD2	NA	TGCAGCGTCCACAGCGGGAGGGCTCCTTACGAGCAGTACTTC	CSVHSGRAPYEQYF
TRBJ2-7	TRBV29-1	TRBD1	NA	TGCAGCGTTGAAGGTGTCGCGGGACAGGTCTACGAGCAGTACTTC	CSVEGVAGQVYEQYF
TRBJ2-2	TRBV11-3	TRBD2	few	TGTGCCAGCAGCTGGGGACTAGCGGGAAACCCCGAGTCCGGGGAGCTGTTTTTT	CASSWGLAGNPESGELFF
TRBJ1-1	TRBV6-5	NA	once	TGTGCCAGCAGTTACCAGGGTATTTGGGCTGAAGCTTTCTTT	CASSYQGIWAEAFF
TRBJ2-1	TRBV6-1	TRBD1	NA	TGTGCCAGCAGTGAACACACCGGGACAGGGAAATACAATGAGCAGTTCTTC	CASSEHTGTGKYNEQFF
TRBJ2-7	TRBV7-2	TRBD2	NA	TGTGCCAGCAGCTTCGTCGGTAGCGGGAGGGATCGCTCCTACGAGCAGTACTTC	CASSFVGSGRDRSYEQYF
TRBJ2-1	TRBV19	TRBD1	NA	TGTGCCAGTAGTATCTTCCCCGACAGGGTGGGAAGAAATGAGCAGTTCTTC	CASSIFPDRVGRNEQFF
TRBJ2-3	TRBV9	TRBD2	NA	TGTGCCAGCAGCTCACAGAACAGCGGGAGGTTTGGTACGCAGTATTTT	CASSSQNSGRFGTQYF
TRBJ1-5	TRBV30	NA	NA	TGTGCCTGGAGTTATGGACAGTCGGACCAGCCCCAGCATTTT	CAWSYGQSDQPQHF
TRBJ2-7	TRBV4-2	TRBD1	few	TGTGCCAGCAGCCAAGAGGCGGGACAGGGGAGGGACGAGCAGTACTTC	CASSQEAGQGRDEQYF
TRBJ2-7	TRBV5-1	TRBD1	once	TGCGCCAGCAGCTTGGACCCGGGACAGTACTACGAGCAGTACTTC	CASSLDPGQYYEQYF
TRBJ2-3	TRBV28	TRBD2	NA	TGTGCCAGCAGTTTAGACCGCAGGGAGGGAGATACGCAGTATTTT	CASSLDRREGDTQYF
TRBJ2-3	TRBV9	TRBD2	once	TGTGCCAGCAGCGTAGGGTCTAGCGGGAGGGATACGCAGTATTTT	CASSVGSSGRDTQYF
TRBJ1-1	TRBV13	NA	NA	TGTGCCAGCAGCTTAGAACAGGGGAACACTGAAGCTTTCTTT	CASSLEQGNTEAFF
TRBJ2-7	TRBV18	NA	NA	TGTGCCAGCTCACCAGGAGATCCGTCCTACGAGCAGTACTTC	CASSPGDPSYEQYF
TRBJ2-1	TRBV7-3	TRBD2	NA	TGTGCCAGCAGCCCCTCAAGCGGGAGGCCATACAATGAGCAGTTCTTC	CASSPSSGRPYNEQFF
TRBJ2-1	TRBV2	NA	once	TGTGCCAGCAGTCCTCGTTACACGAACAATGAGCAGTTCTTC	CASSPRYTNNEQFF
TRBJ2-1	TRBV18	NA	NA	TGTGCCAGCTCACCACCCAGGTTAAATGAGCAGTTCTTC	CASSPPRLNEQFF
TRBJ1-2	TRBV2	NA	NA	TGTGCCAGCAGTGAAAGGGGCAATGGCTACACCTTC	CASSERGNGYTF
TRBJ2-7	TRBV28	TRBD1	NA	TGTGCTACCCTCAGGGGGCGCAATATCGCGCAGTACTTC	CATLRGRNIAQYF
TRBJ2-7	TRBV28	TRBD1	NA	TGTGCCAGCAGTTTATCGGGACAGGGCTTTTACGAGCAGTACTTC	CASSLSGQGFYEQYF
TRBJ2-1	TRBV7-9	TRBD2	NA	TGTGCCAGCAGCTTAGGCGGTGGGAGGGCAGCGTACAATGAGCAGTTCTTC	CASSLGGGRAAYNEQFF
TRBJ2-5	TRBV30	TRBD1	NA	TGTGCTTGGAGTACAGGGACAGGGAGGTCGTCCCAGTACTTC	CAWSTGTGRSSQYF
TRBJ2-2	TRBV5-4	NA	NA	TGTGCCAGCAGCTTACCATACCCGAGCACCGGGGAGCTGTTTTTT	CASSLPYPSTGELFF
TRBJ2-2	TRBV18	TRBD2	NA	TGTGCCAGCTCACCACTAGCGGGAAGCACCGGGGAGCTGTTTTTT	CASSPLAGSTGELFF
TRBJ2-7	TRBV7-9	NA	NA	TGTTCCAGCAGCCCCCCGGGGATAGGGGGCTCCTACGAGCAGTACTTC	CSSSPPGIGGSYEQYF
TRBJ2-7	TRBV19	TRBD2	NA	TGTGCCAGTAGCGAGGGAGGGAGGTACGAGCAGTACTTC	CASSEGGRYEQYF
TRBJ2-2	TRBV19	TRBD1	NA	TGTGCCAGTAGTGCCACAACAGGGGCCCACATCAACACCGGGGAGCTGTTTTTT	CASSATTGAHINTGELFF
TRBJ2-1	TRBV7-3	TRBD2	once	TGTGCCAGCAGCCTTACCCCCGGGGGGGGGTCCTACAATGAGCAGTTCTTC	CASSLTPGGGSYNEQFF
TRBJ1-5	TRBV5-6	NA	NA	TGTGCCAGCAGCTTGGCAGTCGGGCAGCCCCAGCATTTT	CASSLAVGQPQHF
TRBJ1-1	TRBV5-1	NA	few	TGCGCCAGCAGCCCAAGACAGGAGATGAACACTGAAGCTTTCTTT	CASSPRQEMNTEAFF
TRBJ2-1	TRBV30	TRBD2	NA	TGTGCCTGGAGTGCCCCCGGGGGCGGGAGGGCCCATGAGCAGTTCTTC	CAWSAPGGGRAHEQFF
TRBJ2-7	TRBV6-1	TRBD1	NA	TGTGCCAGCAGTGTTGCCGGGACAGGGCCCTACGAGCAGTACTTC	CASSVAGTGPYEQYF
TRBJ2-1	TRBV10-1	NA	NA	TGCGCCAGCAGTGCTCCGGGATCAGCTTATGAGCAGTTCTTC	CASSAPGSAYEQFF
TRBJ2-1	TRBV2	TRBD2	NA	TGTGCCAGCAGTGAAAGGGGCTATAGGGTAGCGGGTCGCAATGAGCAGTTCTTC	CASSERGYRVAGRNEQFF
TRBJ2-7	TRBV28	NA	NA	TGTGCCAGCAGTCCCCCCGGGAACGGGGGCTACGAGCAGTACTTC	CASSPPGNGGYEQYF
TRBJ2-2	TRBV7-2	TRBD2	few	TGTGCCAGCAGCTCGATTAGCGGGAGTGGCTACACCGGGGAGCTGTTTTTT	CASSSISGSGYTGELFF
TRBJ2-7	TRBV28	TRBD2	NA	TGTGCCAGCAGACTGAGCCTAGCGGAGTACTACGAGCAGTACTTC	CASRLSLAEYYEQYF
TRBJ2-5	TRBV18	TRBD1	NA	TGTGCCAGCTCACCACCGGGACAGGGGAGGGAGACCCAGTACTTC	CASSPPGQGRETQYF
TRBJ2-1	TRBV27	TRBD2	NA	TGTGCCAGCAGTTTGACCCGGGCAGGGACTAGCGGGACCGATGAGCAGTTCTTC	CASSLTRAGTSGTDEQFF
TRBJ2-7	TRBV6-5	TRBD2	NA	TGTGCCAGCAGTTACTTGGTTAGCGGGAAGGACGAGCAGTACTTC	CASSYLVSGKDEQYF
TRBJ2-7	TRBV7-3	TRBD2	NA	TGTGCCAGCAGCTTAAGTGGGGCTAGCGGGAGTTACGAGCAGTACTTC	CASSLSGASGSYEQYF
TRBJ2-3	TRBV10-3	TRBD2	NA	TGTGCCATCAAATCTTCGGGGCTAGCGGGAGTTGGAGATACGCAGTATTTT	CAIKSSGLAGVGDTQYF
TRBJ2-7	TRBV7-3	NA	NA	TGTGCCAGCCTCCAAACTTGGGCAGGGGAAGCCTACGAGCAGTACTTC	CASLQTWAGEAYEQYF
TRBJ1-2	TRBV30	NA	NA	TGTGCCTACCAAAACGGAGGGAATGGGTATGGCTACACCTTC	CAYQNGGNGYGYTF
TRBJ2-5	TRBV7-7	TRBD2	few	TGTGCCAGCAGCTTATTAGCGGGAGAGGAGACCCAGTACTTC	CASSLLAGEETQYF
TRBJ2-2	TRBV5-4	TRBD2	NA	TGTGCCAGCAGCTCCCTAGCGGGGGCGAACACCGGGGAGCTGTTTTTT	CASSSLAGANTGELFF
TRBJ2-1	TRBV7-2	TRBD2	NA	TGTGCCAGCAGCTTAGGGGCGGGAGGGCCCCGGGAGCAGTTCTTC	CASSLGAGGPREQFF
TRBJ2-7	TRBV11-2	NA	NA	TGTGCCAGCAGCTTAGCCCGTGGCGCTAGCTCCTACGAGCAGTACTTC	CASSLARGASSYEQYF
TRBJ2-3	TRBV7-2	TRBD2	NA	TGTGCCAGCAGCTTAGCGGCTCCTAGCGGACTCACAGATACGCAGTATTTT	CASSLAAPSGLTDTQYF
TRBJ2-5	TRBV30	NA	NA	TGTGCCTGGAGTGGGGTGACAGGATCCGAGACCCAGTACTTC	CAWSGVTGSETQYF
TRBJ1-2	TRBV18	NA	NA	TGTGCCAGCTTACCGACCGAAAGAGGCTATGGCTACACCTTC	CASLPTERGYGYTF
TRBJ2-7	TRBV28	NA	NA	TGTGCCAGCAGTGGCAGGGGTTTTCGGTACGAGCAGTACTTC	CASSGRGFRYEQYF
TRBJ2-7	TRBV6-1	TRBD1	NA	TGTGCCAGCAGACTGGACAGGGGAACCTACGAGCAGTACTTC	CASRLDRGTYEQYF
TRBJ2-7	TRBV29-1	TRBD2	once	TGCAGCGTTTCAGGGCGGACTAGCGGGAACGGCGAGCAGTACTTC	CSVSGRTSGNGEQYF